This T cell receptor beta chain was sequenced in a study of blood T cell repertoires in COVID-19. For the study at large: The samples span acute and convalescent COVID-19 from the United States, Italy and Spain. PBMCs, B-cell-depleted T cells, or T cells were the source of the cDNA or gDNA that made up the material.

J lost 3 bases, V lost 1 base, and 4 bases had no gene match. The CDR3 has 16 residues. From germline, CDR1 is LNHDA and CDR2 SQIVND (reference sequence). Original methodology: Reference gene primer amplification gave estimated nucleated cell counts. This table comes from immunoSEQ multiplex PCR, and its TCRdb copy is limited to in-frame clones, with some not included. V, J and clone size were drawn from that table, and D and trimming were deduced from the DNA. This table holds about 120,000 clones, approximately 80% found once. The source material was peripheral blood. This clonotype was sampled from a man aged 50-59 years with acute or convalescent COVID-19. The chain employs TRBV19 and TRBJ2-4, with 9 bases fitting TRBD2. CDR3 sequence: CASSIGASGVKNIQYF. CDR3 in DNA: TGTGCCAGTAGTATAGGGGCTAGCGGGGTCAAAAACATTCAGTACTTC.